The 2 T cell receptor beta chains presented below share a single source sample, sequenced in a study of cytomegalovirus exposure and HLA in healthy donors. Researchers ran the PCR with 60 Vbeta and 13 Jbeta primers. Method: immunoSEQ multiplex PCR; TCRdb's copy keeps in-frame clones and lacks some. This table has fewer than 200,000 clones, over 60% appearing once. Specimen: PBMCs. The source is a female donor in good health and CMV-seronegative.

This clone appeared a few times. The chain recombines TRBV5-1 with TRBJ1-6, with 8 bases identical to TRBD1. CDR3 size: 15 residues. The germline V gene has CDR1 SGHRS and CDR2 YFSETQ. V shed 4 bases, J shed 9 bases, and the junction held 9 bases outside the gene matches. The CDR3: CASSPTGQGVSPLHF. The CDR3 bases are TGCGCCAGCAGCCCGACCGGACAGGGTGTTTCACCCCTCCACTTT.

In regard to this clone: This specimen includes other DNA sequences encoding the same CDR3. The chain employs TRBV6-5 and TRBJ2-7, with 9 bases fitting TRBD2. The CDR3 extends over 15 amino acids. Germline CDR1 is MNHEY and CDR2 is SVGAGI. The V segment lost 2 bases and the J segment 2 bases; nucleotides outside the gene matches: 4. CDR3 region: CASSYRLAGPYEQYF. The CDR3 nucleotides read TGTGCCAGCAGTTACCGGCTAGCGGGGCCCTACGAGCAGTACTTC.